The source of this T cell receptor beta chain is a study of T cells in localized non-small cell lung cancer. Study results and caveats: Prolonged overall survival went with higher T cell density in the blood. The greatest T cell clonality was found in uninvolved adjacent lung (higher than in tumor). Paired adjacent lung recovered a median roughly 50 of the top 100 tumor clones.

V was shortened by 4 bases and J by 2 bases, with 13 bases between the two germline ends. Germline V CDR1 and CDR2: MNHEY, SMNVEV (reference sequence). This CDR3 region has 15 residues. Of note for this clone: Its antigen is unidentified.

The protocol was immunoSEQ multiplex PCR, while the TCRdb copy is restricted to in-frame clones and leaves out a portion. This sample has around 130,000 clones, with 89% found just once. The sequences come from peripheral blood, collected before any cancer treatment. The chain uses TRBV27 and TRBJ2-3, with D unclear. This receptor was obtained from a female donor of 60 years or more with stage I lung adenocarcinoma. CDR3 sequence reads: CASSSVGWDTDTQYF. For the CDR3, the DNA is TGTGCCAGCAGTTCGGTAGGTTGGGACACAGATACGCAGTATTTT.